Listed below are T cell receptor beta chains from one sample, sequenced in a study of response to subunit inactivated influenza vaccine. MiXCR was run by TCRdb on the RT-PCR reads, yielding one entry per CDR3 protein. This repertoire shows 650,000 to 700,000 distinct CDR3 sequences, around 16% found once; its top ten account for approximately 10%. This sample comprised PBMCs from blood, obtained about 11 days after vaccination. All receptors derive from a man aged 50-60 years who received an inactivated influenza vaccine. The CDR3 runs from the conserved cysteine through the conserved F or W. The order of the fields is clone size, V gene, D gene, J gene, CDR3 protein, CDR3 DNA. A D gene is named only where the DNA matches it firmly. Size tells how often a clone was seen (once, few, many) or the class of an expanded clone, and some rows leave it out.

clone size: NA; V gene: TRBV12-3/TRBV12-4; D gene: TRBD1; J gene: TRBJ1-2; CDR3 protein: CASSSSRDRANSNYGYTF; CDR3 DNA: TGTGCCAGCAGTTCCTCCCGGGACAGGGCTAATTCCAACTATGGCTACACCTTC
clone size: NA; V gene: TRBV10-3; D gene: NA; J gene: TRBJ2-2; CDR3 protein: CAISGMGRDTGELFF; CDR3 DNA: TGTGCCATCAGCGGCATGGGGCGGGACACCGGGGAGCTGTTTTTT
clone size: once; V gene: TRBV20-1; D gene: TRBD2; J gene: TRBJ2-3; CDR3 protein: CSATGTSGGDTQYF; CDR3 DNA: TGCAGTGCTACCGGGACTAGCGGGGGAGATACGCAGTATTTT
clone size: NA; V gene: TRBV20-1; D gene: NA; J gene: TRBJ2-5; CDR3 protein: CSASGQYQETQYF; CDR3 DNA: TGCAGTGCTAGCGGACAGTACCAAGAGACCCAGTACTTC
clone size: NA; V gene: TRBV12-3/TRBV12-4; D gene: NA; J gene: TRBJ2-7; CDR3 protein: CASCLGGPSYEQYF; CDR3 DNA: TGTGCCAGCTGCTTAGGGGGACCATCCTACGAGCAGTACTTC
clone size: few; V gene: TRBV15; D gene: TRBD2; J gene: TRBJ2-7; CDR3 protein: CATSREAGGSYEQYF; CDR3 DNA: TGTGCCACCAGCAGAGAAGCGGGAGGATCCTACGAGCAGTACTTC
clone size: few; V gene: TRBV6-5; D gene: NA; J gene: TRBJ1-3; CDR3 protein: CASSYTTGSGNTIYF; CDR3 DNA: TGTGCCAGCAGTTACACGACAGGCTCTGGAAACACCATATATTTT
clone size: NA; V gene: TRBV28; D gene: NA; J gene: TRBJ2-3; CDR3 protein: CASSFDRGSTDTQYF; CDR3 DNA: TGTGCCAGCAGTTTCGATCGGGGGTCTACAGATACGCAGTATTTT
clone size: few; V gene: TRBV3-1; D gene: NA; J gene: TRBJ2-2; CDR3 protein: CASSQDLPGGELFF; CDR3 DNA: TGTGCCAGCAGCCAAGATCTTCCAGGCGGGGAGCTGTTTTTT
clone size: few; V gene: TRBV6-1; D gene: NA; J gene: TRBJ2-1; CDR3 protein: CASKERSSYNEQFF; CDR3 DNA: TGTGCCAGCAAGGAGAGGAGCTCCTACAATGAGCAGTTCTTC
clone size: many; V gene: TRBV12-3/TRBV12-4; D gene: TRBD1; J gene: TRBJ2-7; CDR3 protein: CASSPTGNYEQYF; CDR3 DNA: TGTGCCAGCAGTCCGACAGGGAACTACGAGCAGTACTTC
clone size: NA; V gene: TRBV28; D gene: TRBD1; J gene: TRBJ2-7; CDR3 protein: CASSPWVGTGSPMPHYEQYF; CDR3 DNA: TGTGCCAGCAGTCCTTGGGTCGGGACAGGGTCTCCCATGCCCCACTACGAGCAGTACTTC
clone size: few; V gene: TRBV20-1; D gene: NA; J gene: TRBJ1-6; CDR3 protein: CSARSPKLDSYNSPLHF; CDR3 DNA: TGCAGTGCTAGATCCCCCAAGTTGGACAGCTATAATTCACCCCTCCACTTT
clone size: NA; V gene: TRBV11-1; D gene: NA; J gene: TRBJ2-1; CDR3 protein: CASSLAREYNEQFF; CDR3 DNA: TGTGCCAGCAGCTTAGCGAGGGAGTACAATGAGCAGTTCTTC
clone size: many; V gene: TRBV6-2/TRBV6-3; D gene: TRBD2; J gene: TRBJ2-7; CDR3 protein: CASRRPTSGVSYEQYF; CDR3 DNA: TGTGCCAGCAGAAGACCGACTAGCGGGGTCTCCTACGAGCAGTACTTC
clone size: NA; V gene: TRBV7-9; D gene: NA; J gene: TRBJ2-3; CDR3 protein: CASSPPRGSRTDTQYF; CDR3 DNA: TGTGCCAGCAGTCCTCCTCGGGGCTCCCGCACAGATACGCAGTATTTT
clone size: NA; V gene: TRBV7-9; D gene: NA; J gene: TRBJ2-7; CDR3 protein: CASSLNNPGTHHEQYF; CDR3 DNA: TGTGCCAGCAGCTTGAATAACCCGGGGACCCACCACGAGCAGTACTTC
clone size: many; V gene: TRBV15; D gene: NA; J gene: TRBJ1-3; CDR3 protein: CATSRDRASGNTIYF; CDR3 DNA: TGTGCCACCAGCAGAGACCGGGCTTCTGGAAACACCATATATTTT
clone size: many; V gene: TRBV7-8; D gene: NA; J gene: TRBJ2-7; CDR3 protein: CASSAGVKYEQYF; CDR3 DNA: TGTGCCAGCAGCGCAGGGGTCAAATACGAGCAGTACTTC
clone size: NA; V gene: TRBV12-3/TRBV12-4; D gene: NA; J gene: TRBJ1-1; CDR3 protein: CASRRSVGTEAFF; CDR3 DNA: TGTGCCAGCAGAAGGTCGGTGGGAACTGAAGCTTTCTTT
clone size: NA; V gene: TRBV28; D gene: NA; J gene: TRBJ2-1; CDR3 protein: CASSSRMNNEQFF; CDR3 DNA: TGTGCCAGCAGTTCCCGGATGAACAATGAGCAGTTCTTC
clone size: few; V gene: TRBV7-9; D gene: NA; J gene: TRBJ1-5; CDR3 protein: CASSPRDKNQPQHF; CDR3 DNA: TGTGCCAGCAGCCCCCGGGACAAGAATCAGCCCCAGCATTTT
clone size: few; V gene: TRBV6-6; D gene: NA; J gene: TRBJ2-5; CDR3 protein: CASSYQQETQYF; CDR3 DNA: TGTGCCAGCAGTTACCAACAGGAGACCCAGTACTTC
clone size: NA; V gene: TRBV6-1; D gene: NA; J gene: TRBJ2-7; CDR3 protein: CAGGAGGGYEQYF; CDR3 DNA: TGTGCCGGGGGGGCAGGAGGAGGTTACGAGCAGTACTTC
clone size: few; V gene: TRBV6-1; D gene: NA; J gene: TRBJ2-5; CDR3 protein: CASSRKGGWETQYF; CDR3 DNA: TGTGCCAGCAGTAGAAAAGGGGGTTGGGAGACCCAGTACTTC
clone size: NA; V gene: TRBV7-8; D gene: NA; J gene: TRBJ1-1; CDR3 protein: CASSLASGRQAEAFF; CDR3 DNA: TGTGCCAGCAGCTTAGCCTCCGGCAGGCAAGCTGAAGCTTTCTTT
clone size: NA; V gene: TRBV11-2; D gene: NA; J gene: TRBJ2-3; CDR3 protein: CASNRQETHTDTQYF; CDR3 DNA: TGTGCCAGCAACAGACAAGAAACCCACACAGATACGCAGTATTTT
clone size: NA; V gene: TRBV20-1; D gene: NA; J gene: TRBJ2-7; CDR3 protein: CSARFRQGPVPYEQYF; CDR3 DNA: TGCAGTGCTAGATTTCGTCAGGGCCCCGTACCCTACGAGCAGTACTTC
clone size: NA; V gene: TRBV20-1; D gene: TRBD2; J gene: TRBJ2-1; CDR3 protein: CSARDLTGGLGNEQFF; CDR3 DNA: TGCAGTGCTAGAGATCTGACGGGAGGGTTGGGTAATGAGCAGTTCTTC
clone size: NA; V gene: TRBV3-1; D gene: NA; J gene: TRBJ2-7; CDR3 protein: CASSQPGARNSYEQYF; CDR3 DNA: TGTGCCAGCAGCCAACCCGGGGCGCGGAATTCCTACGAGCAGTACTTC
clone size: few; V gene: TRBV20-1; D gene: TRBD2; J gene: TRBJ2-7; CDR3 protein: CSASRPGTNEQYF; CDR3 DNA: TGCAGTGCTAGTCGTCCAGGGACTAACGAGCAGTACTTC
clone size: NA; V gene: TRBV15; D gene: NA; J gene: TRBJ2-5; CDR3 protein: CATSRDLAPQETQYF; CDR3 DNA: TGTGCCACCAGCAGAGATCTAGCACCCCAAGAGACCCAGTACTTC
clone size: NA; V gene: TRBV4-2; D gene: TRBD2; J gene: TRBJ2-7; CDR3 protein: CASSPGLAGLYEQYF; CDR3 DNA: TGTGCCAGCAGCCCGGGACTAGCGGGACTCTACGAGCAGTACTTC
clone size: many; V gene: TRBV4-3; D gene: NA; J gene: TRBJ2-2; CDR3 protein: CASRPRSSPSDTGELFF; CDR3 DNA: TGCGCCAGCAGACCAAGATCGTCGCCCTCTGACACCGGGGAGCTGTTTTTT
clone size: NA; V gene: TRBV12-3/TRBV12-4; D gene: TRBD1; J gene: TRBJ2-7; CDR3 protein: CASSPRGPGTYEQYF; CDR3 DNA: TGTGCCAGCAGCCCAAGGGGGCCCGGTACCTACGAGCAGTACTTC
clone size: few; V gene: TRBV20-1; D gene: TRBD2; J gene: TRBJ2-3; CDR3 protein: CSAQAGAGGDTQYF; CDR3 DNA: TGCAGTGCTCAAGCGGGAGCGGGAGGGGATACGCAGTATTTT
clone size: NA; V gene: TRBV6-2/TRBV6-3; D gene: NA; J gene: TRBJ1-1; CDR3 protein: CASGRPNTEAFF; CDR3 DNA: TGTGCCAGCGGCCGCCCCAACACTGAAGCTTTCTTT
clone size: NA; V gene: TRBV27; D gene: NA; J gene: TRBJ2-1; CDR3 protein: CASARALSYNEQFF; CDR3 DNA: TGTGCCAGCGCACGGGCGCTCTCCTACAATGAGCAGTTCTTC
clone size: NA; V gene: TRBV29-1; D gene: NA; J gene: TRBJ2-1; CDR3 protein: CSVGRGMGEQFF; CDR3 DNA: TGCAGCGTAGGGAGAGGGATGGGTGAGCAGTTCTTC
clone size: few; V gene: TRBV10-3; D gene: NA; J gene: TRBJ2-7; CDR3 protein: CAISEEVGGREQYF; CDR3 DNA: TGTGCCATCAGTGAGGAGGTAGGGGGAAGGGAGCAGTACTTC
clone size: NA; V gene: TRBV6-4; D gene: NA; J gene: TRBJ1-2; CDR3 protein: CASSTAGYGYTF; CDR3 DNA: TGTGCCAGCAGTACTGCGGGCTATGGCTACACCTTC
clone size: few; V gene: TRBV30; D gene: TRBD1; J gene: TRBJ1-6; CDR3 protein: CAWSRQGWSNSPLHF; CDR3 DNA: TGTGCCTGGAGCCGACAGGGGTGGAGTAATTCACCCCTCCACTTT
clone size: many; V gene: TRBV4-3; D gene: NA; J gene: TRBJ2-7; CDR3 protein: CASSQGGVGYEQYF; CDR3 DNA: TGCGCCAGCAGCCAAGGTGGGGTCGGTTACGAGCAGTACTTC
clone size: few; V gene: TRBV29-1; D gene: NA; J gene: TRBJ1-1; CDR3 protein: CSVGRRQTNTEAFF; CDR3 DNA: TGCAGCGTTGGGAGAAGACAGACGAACACTGAAGCTTTCTTT
clone size: NA; V gene: TRBV3-1; D gene: NA; J gene: TRBJ2-3; CDR3 protein: CASSQDVNIRSTDTQYF; CDR3 DNA: TGTGCCAGCAGCCAAGATGTAAATATTAGGTCCACAGATACGCAGTATTTT
clone size: few; V gene: TRBV12-3/TRBV12-4; D gene: TRBD2; J gene: TRBJ2-2; CDR3 protein: CASLAGVSNTGELFF; CDR3 DNA: TGTGCCAGCCTAGCGGGAGTTTCCAACACCGGGGAGCTGTTTTTT